This T cell receptor (beta chain) was documented in a study of cytomegalovirus exposure and HLA in healthy donors. This CDR3 contains 16 residues. Per germline, CDR1 SNHLY and CDR2 FYNNEI. V shed 3 bases and J 0 bases; nucleotides not matched to a gene: 5. PCR involved 60 Vbeta and 13 Jbeta primers. Profiled with immunoSEQ multiplex PCR; TCRdb holds only in-frame clones, not every one. The profile shows 80,000 to 130,000 clones, about 79% of them singletons. This sequence was found in a female donor in good health and CMV-seropositive. This chain uses TRBV2 with TRBJ2-7; TRBD2 aligns across 10 bases. Sequenced material: PBMCs. CDR3 residues: CASSDHSGGTSYEQYF. The CDR3 DNA reads TGTGCCAGCAGTGATCATAGCGGGGGGACCTCCTACGAGCAGTACTTC.